One and the same sample provided the 30 T cell receptor beta chains below, sequenced in a study of T cell responses to AZD1222 COVID-19 vaccine. The repertoire was sequenced with immunoSEQ multiplex PCR; TCRdb's copy has only in-frame clones and lacks some. The repertoire has 70,000 to 95,000 clones, roughly 86% of them found once; the top ten carry 6.9%. The sequenced sample was peripheral blood, obtained 28 days after the second AZD1222 dose. The receptors stem from an adult who received the AZD1222 COVID-19 vaccine.

This clone has a single count. The CDR3 DNA reads TGTGCCAGGGGTCGGGAGTCGGGGATCCACGAGCAGTACTTC. It specifies CARGRESGIHEQYF. The chain joins TRBV19 to TRBJ2-7; D might be TRBD2 (6 bases). The CDR3 is 14 amino acids. Trimming removed 9 bases at V and 5 bases at J, with 20 bases between. In germline, CDR1 is LNHDA, CDR2 SQIVND (reference sequence).

This chain joins TRBV18 and TRBJ2-7; possibly TRBD2 for D (6 bases). The CDR3 spans 17 residues. Deletions cut 2 bases from V and 4 bases from J, with 21 bases between. From germline, CDR1 is KGHSH and CDR2 LQKENI. The CDR3 region has the DNA TGTGCCAGCTCACCAATGAGGAGGGACCAATGGACTTACGAGCAGTACTTC. Translating it yields CASSPMRRDQWTYEQYF. Using reference TRBV18 and TRBJ2-7 for the parts outside the CDR3, the full variable domain is NAGVMQNPRHLVRRRGQEARLRCSPMKGHSHVYWYRQLPEEGLKFMVYLQKENIIDESGMPKERFSAEFPKEGPSILRIQQVVRGDSAAYFCASSPMRRDQWTYEQYFGPGTRLTVT.

The V gene is TRBV5-1, the J gene TRBJ1-1, with 9 bases lining up with TRBD1. The J segment lost 12 bases and the V segment lost 0 bases, leaving 9 bases of the junction unmatched. The germline V gene has CDR1 SGHRS and CDR2 YFSETQ. The CDR3 covers 14 residues. CDR3 coding DNA: TGCGCCAGCAGCTTGGCCGGGACAGGGATTGAGACTTTCTTT. This encodes CASSLAGTGIETFF.

The J gene is TRBJ2-7, the V gene TRBV10-2; D not certain. V was trimmed by 2 bases and J by 5 bases, leaving 4 bases between them. The germline CDR1 and CDR2 sequences are WSHSY and SAAADI. There are 11 residues in the CDR3. The CDR3 DNA follows: TGCGCCAGCAGTGAGGGGAACGAGCAGTACTTC. This gives the protein CASSEGNEQYF.

The chain carries TRBV18 and TRBJ2-3, with D hard to call. V lost 2 bases and J 9 bases, leaving 15 bases between the germline ends. The CDR3 is made up of 14 amino acids. In germline, CDR1 is KGHSH, CDR2 LQKENI. DNA of the CDR3: TGTGCCAGCTCACCAAGGCTTCAATTAGAGACGCAGTATTTT. It is translated as CASSPRLQLETQYF.

This clone came up once. V and J are TRBV5-1 and TRBJ2-5; no reliable D call. The CDR3 contains 14 residues. Looked up from germline, CDR1 is SGHRS and CDR2 is YFSETQ. The V and J ends lost 1 base and 2 bases respectively, with 9 bases between them. For the CDR3, the DNA is TGCGCCAGCAGCTTGCTTGGCCGACAAGAGACCCAGTACTTC. Residues: CASSLLGRQETQYF.

V usage is TRBV4-1 and J usage is TRBJ2-1, with 9 bases aligning to TRBD2. This CDR3 region has 13 residues. With 7 bases clipped from V and 5 bases from J, the junction kept 3 bases outside the gene matches. Germline-derived CDR1 and CDR2 are MGHRA and YSYEKL. CDR3: CASKLAGNNEQFF. In DNA form, the CDR3 reads TGCGCCAGCAAGCTAGCGGGAAACAATGAGCAGTTCTTC.

V usage is TRBV5-4 and J usage is TRBJ2-7; 7 nucleotides align to TRBD1. Looked up from germline, CDR1 is SGHNT and CDR2 is YYREEE (reference sequence). The V segment lost 2 bases and the J segment 4 bases; nucleotides outside the gene matches: 3. CDR3 size: 13 residues. The CDR3: CASSLQGMYEQYF. Written as DNA, the CDR3 is TGTGCCAGCAGCTTACAGGGGATGTACGAGCAGTACTTC.

The chain combines TRBV5-1 with TRBJ2-1; possibly TRBD1 or TRBD2 for D (5 bases each). V gave up 7 bases and J gave up 3 bases, with 14 bases separating them. The CDR3 is made up of 14 amino acids. The germline CDR1 and CDR2 sequences are SGHRS and YFSETQ. CDR3 amino acids: CASGGPTGYNEQFF. Here the CDR3 DNA reads TGCGCCAGCGGGGGTCCTACGGGCTACAATGAGCAGTTCTTC.

J is TRBJ2-7 and V is TRBV5-1, with TRBD1 as a possible D gene (5 bases). The length of the CDR3 is 13 residues. Trimming pared 0 bases from V and 7 bases from J, leaving 11 bases between. CDR1 SGHRS and CDR2 YFSETQ come from the germline V gene. The CDR3 DNA reads as TGCGCCAGCAGCTTGGGTGGGGCAGGGGAGCAGTACTTC. Protein product: CASSLGGAGEQYF.

This CDR3 reads CASSLSPGGGTEAFF. CDR3 nucleotides: TGTGCCAGCAGCCTAAGCCCAGGTGGAGGGACTGAAGCTTTCTTT. This chain joins TRBV7-8 and TRBJ1-1; D remains unclear. Germline CDR1 SGHVS, CDR2 FQNEAQ. The CDR3 spans 15 residues. The germline V and J ends were trimmed by 5 bases and 5 bases, with 18 bases remaining between them.

The chain carries TRBV30 and TRBJ1-6, with D possibly matching TRBD1 (6 bases). This CDR3 is 13 amino acids long. Looked up from germline, CDR1 is GTSNPN and CDR2 is SVGIG (reference sequence). Trimming left V 8 bases short and J 10 bases short, with 18 bases between. The CDR3, as DNA: TGTGCCGACCAACAGGGAGGGAACTCACCCCTCCACTTT. Translation gives CADQQGGNSPLHF.

The V and J genes are TRBV5-1 and TRBJ1-1; 10 bases agree with TRBD1. The germline V gene has CDR1 SGHRS and CDR2 YFSETQ. This CDR3 region has 14 residues. The V segment lost 3 bases and the J segment 9 bases; nucleotides outside the gene matches: 8. CDR3 sequence: CASSSSGTGDQAFF. The CDR3 nucleotides are TGCGCCAGCAGCTCGTCCGGGACAGGGGATCAAGCTTTCTTT.

The CDR3 is CASSLGQGQETQYF. CDR3 sequence (DNA): TGTGCCAGCAGCTTGGGACAGGGCCAAGAGACCCAGTACTTC. The chain uses TRBV7-3 and TRBJ2-5, with TRBD1 matching over 9 bases. V shed 3 bases and J 1 base; nucleotides not matched to a gene: 0. This CDR3 has 14 residues. Germline CDR1 and CDR2: SGHTA and FQGTGA.

A single count supports this clone. The CDR3 here is CASSLLETGANVLTF. The CDR3 bases are TGCGCCAGCAGCTTACTAGAGACCGGGGCCAACGTCCTGACTTTC. The chain is built from TRBV5-1 and TRBJ2-6; D may be TRBD2 (5 bases). CDR3 length: 15 residues. V shed 2 bases and J shed 4 bases, with 10 bases lying between them. CDR1 SGHRS and CDR2 YFSETQ come from the germline V gene.

This chain links TRBV28 with TRBJ2-7; unclear D gene. Trimming shortened V by 3 bases and J by 7 bases, and 10 bases separated the two germline ends. Germline values: CDR1 MDHEN, CDR2 SYDVKM. The CDR3 covers 12 residues. In DNA form, the CDR3 reads TGTGCCAGCAGTTTTCTCTATTTTGAGCAGTACTTC. This translates into CASSFLYFEQYF.

CDR3 sequence (DNA): TGCAGTGCTGCAACAGACAATGAGCAGTTCTTC. Its protein product is CSAATDNEQFF. The rearrangement joins TRBV20-1 to TRBJ2-1, with D hard to call. Germline loops: CDR1 DFQATT, CDR2 SNEGSKA (reference sequence). V was cut by 5 bases and J by 5 bases, with 7 bases left in between. This CDR3 is 11 amino acids long.

The V and J genes are TRBV28 and TRBJ1-2; TRBD1 agrees at 8 bases. The CDR3 contains 17 residues. CDR1 is MDHEN, CDR2 SYDVKM, per germline. With V trimmed by 5 bases and J by 5 bases, 16 bases remained unmatched. DNA of the CDR3: TGTGCCAGCAGTCCCAATCTCGGACAGGGAACTAGATATGGCTACACCTTC. This translates into CASSPNLGQGTRYGYTF.

The chain uses TRBV3-1 (or the pseudogene TRBV3-2) and TRBJ2-1, with 11 bases fitting TRBD2. Trimming at V came to 7 bases and at J to 6 bases, leaving 5 bases not matched to a gene. The CDR3 consists of 14 residues. Germline loops: CDR1 LGHDT, CDR2 YNNKEL (reference sequence). The CDR3 region is CASTGSGRANEQFF. CDR3 in DNA: TGTGCCAGCACAGGTAGCGGGAGGGCCAATGAGCAGTTCTTC.

The table lists this clone with a count of one. The V and J genes are TRBV29-1 and TRBJ2-7; TRBD2 aligns across 7 bases. The CDR3 has 14 residues. With V trimmed by 1 base and J by 2 bases, 5 bases remained unmatched. Germline CDR1 SQVTM, CDR2 ANQGSEA. CDR3 residues: CSVEVSGGPYEQYF. DNA for the CDR3: TGCAGCGTTGAAGTGTCGGGAGGTCCCTACGAGCAGTACTTC.

V usage is TRBV2 and J usage is TRBJ2-1, with 8 nucleotides matching TRBD1. Germline lookup yields CDR1 SNHLY and CDR2 FYNNEI. CDR3 length: 11 amino acids. Unmatched junction bases numbered 5, after V lost 7 bases and J lost 12 bases. CDR3 region: CASKRQGSQFF. The DNA of the CDR3 is TGTGCCAGCAAGAGACAGGGGTCGCAGTTCTTC.

CDR3 nucleotides: TGTGCCAGCAGCCTCCCGACAGGAGTCTATGGCTACACCTTC. It is translated as CASSLPTGVYGYTF. This chain uses TRBV7-9 with TRBJ1-2, with D possibly TRBD1 on 6 matching bases. The CDR3 runs 14 residues. V gave up 5 bases and J gave up 4 bases, with 14 bases separating them. Germline loops: CDR1 SEHNR, CDR2 FQNEAQ (reference sequence).

V usage is TRBV27 and J usage is TRBJ2-7, with 9 positions matching TRBD2. V lost 2 bases to trimming and J lost 4 bases; unmatched junction nucleotides: 6. The CDR3 consists of 15 residues. Germline CDR1 MNHEY, CDR2 SMNVEV (reference sequence). The CDR3 loop is CASSLKVAGVYEQYF. The CDR3 DNA is TGTGCCAGCAGTTTAAAGGTAGCGGGAGTATACGAGCAGTACTTC.

This clone came up many times. The sample contains more than one DNA sequence encoding this CDR3. V usage is TRBV5-6 and J usage is TRBJ2-2; tentative D call: TRBD1 (6 bases). Trimming took 3 bases from V and 4 from J, leaving 16 bases between them. CDR1 SGHDT and CDR2 YYEEEE come from the germline V gene. The CDR3 loop spans 16 amino acids. The CDR3 DNA reads as TGTGCCAGCAGCTACGAAACAGGGTCCGGCACCGGGGAGCTGTTTTTT. This sequence encodes CASSYETGSGTGELFF.

The chain links TRBV7-9 to TRBJ1-1; D gene unclear. The germline V gene encodes CDR1 SEHNR and CDR2 FQNEAQ (reference sequence). V was pared by 0 bases and J by 0 bases, with 5 bases between. CDR3 length equals 14 residues. Written as DNA, the CDR3 is TGTGCCAGCAGCTTAGCGGCCCTGAACACTGAAGCTTTCTTT. Translation gives CASSLAALNTEAFF. Full variable domain (rest looked up from reference TRBV7-9 and TRBJ1-1): DTGVSQNPRHKITKRGQNVTFRCDPISEHNRLYWYRQTLGQGPEFLTYFQNEAQLEKSRLLSDRFSAERPKGSFSTLEIQRTEQGDSAMYLCASSLAALNTEAFFGQGTRLTVV.

The chain combines TRBV30 with TRBJ1-6, with D possibly matching TRBD1 (6 bases). The CDR3 runs to 16 residues. CDR1 is GTSNPN, CDR2 SVGIG, per germline (reference sequence). V lost 3 bases and J lost 7, with 19 bases in between. The CDR3 loop is CAWSKGGQGWNSPLHF. Written as DNA, the CDR3 is TGTGCCTGGAGCAAAGGTGGGCAGGGGTGGAATTCACCCCTCCACTTT.

The chain recombines TRBV6-9 with TRBJ2-2, with 13 bases matching TRBD2. Germline-derived CDR1 and CDR2 are MNHGY and SVAAGI. The V segment lost 11 bases and the J segment 3 bases; nucleotides outside the gene matches: 3. The length of the CDR3 is 14 residues. The CDR3 loop reads CAGGLAGDTGELFF. The CDR3 bases are TGTGCCGGTGGACTAGCGGGAGACACCGGGGAGCTGTTTTTT.

The chain is built from TRBV7-8 and TRBJ2-1, with 9 bases lining up with TRBD2. CDR1 and CDR2 from the germline V gene are SGHVS and FQNEAQ. This CDR3 contains 19 residues. Trimming removed 5 bases from V and 0 bases from J; junction bases left unmatched: 14. As DNA, the CDR3 is TGTGCCAGCAGCCTCTTGGGTAGCGGGAGAACCAACTCCTACAATGAGCAGTTCTTC. It translates to CASSLLGSGRTNSYNEQFF.

The chain employs TRBV6-5 and TRBJ2-5; no definite D call. Trimming shortened V by 2 bases and J by 3 bases, and 7 bases separated the two germline ends. CDR3 length: 13 residues. Per germline, CDR1 MNHEY and CDR2 SVGAGI. CDR3 loop: CASSYMAEETQYF. CDR3 coding DNA: TGTGCCAGCAGTTACATGGCAGAAGAGACCCAGTACTTC.

This chain links TRBV28 with TRBJ2-1; D might be TRBD2 (5 bases). Trimming removed 3 bases at V and 3 bases at J, with 15 bases between. This CDR3 is built from 16 residues. CDR1 MDHEN and CDR2 SYDVKM come from the germline V gene. CDR3 region: CASSFYRHGIYNEQFF. The DNA of the CDR3 is TGTGCCAGCAGTTTTTATAGGCACGGGATCTACAATGAGCAGTTCTTC. The full variable domain, with the rest looked up from reference TRBV28 and TRBJ2-1, is DVKVTQSSRYLVKRTGEKVFLECVQDMDHENMFWYRQDPGLGLRLIYFSYDVKMKEKGDIPEGYSVSREKKERFSLILESASTNQTSMYLCASSFYRHGIYNEQFFGPGTRLTVL.